This T cell receptor (beta chain) was retrieved from a study of early T cells in non-severe SARS-CoV-2 infection. Germline loops: CDR1 LNHNV, CDR2 YYDKDF (reference sequence). V was trimmed by 1 base and J by 3 bases, leaving 9 bases between them. The CDR3 totals 14 residues. TCRdb analysed the 5' RACE reads with MiXCR anew, one entry per CDR3 protein. The table records 85,000 to 120,000 distinct CDR3 sequences, about an eighth of them present only once. The receptor's source is an adult who was a healthcare worker with PCR-confirmed SARS-CoV-2 infection or an uninfected control (not recorded which). The chain employs TRBV15 and TRBJ2-5; D uncertain. The source material was whole blood. Here the CDR3 reads CATSRVEIKETQYF. The CDR3 coding sequence is TGTGCCACCAGCAGAGTTGAAATTAAAGAGACCCAGTACTTC.